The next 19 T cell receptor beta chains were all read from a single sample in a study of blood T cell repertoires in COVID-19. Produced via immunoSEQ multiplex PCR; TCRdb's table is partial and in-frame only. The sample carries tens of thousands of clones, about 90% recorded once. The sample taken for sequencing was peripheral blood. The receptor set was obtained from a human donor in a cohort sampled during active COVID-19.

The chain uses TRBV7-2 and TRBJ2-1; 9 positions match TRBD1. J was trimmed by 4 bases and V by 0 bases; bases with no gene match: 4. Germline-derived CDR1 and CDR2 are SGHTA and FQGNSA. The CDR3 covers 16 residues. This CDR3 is CASSLAVTGGYNEQFF. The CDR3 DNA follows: TGTGCCAGCAGCTTAGCGGTGACAGGGGGTTACAATGAGCAGTTCTTC.

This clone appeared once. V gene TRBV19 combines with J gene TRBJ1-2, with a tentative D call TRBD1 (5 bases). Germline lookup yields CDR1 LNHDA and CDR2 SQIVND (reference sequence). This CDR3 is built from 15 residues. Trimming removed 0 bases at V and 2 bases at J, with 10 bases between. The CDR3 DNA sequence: TGTGCCAGTAGTATAGATCGCAGGGCCAACTATGGCTACACCTTC. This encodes CASSIDRRANYGYTF.

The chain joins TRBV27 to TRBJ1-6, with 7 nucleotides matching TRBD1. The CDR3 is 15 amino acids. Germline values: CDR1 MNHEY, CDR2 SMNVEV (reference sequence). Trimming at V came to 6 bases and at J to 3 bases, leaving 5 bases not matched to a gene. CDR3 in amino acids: CASSDRASYNSPLHF. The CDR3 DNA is TGTGCCAGCAGCGACAGGGCTAGCTATAATTCACCCCTCCACTTT.

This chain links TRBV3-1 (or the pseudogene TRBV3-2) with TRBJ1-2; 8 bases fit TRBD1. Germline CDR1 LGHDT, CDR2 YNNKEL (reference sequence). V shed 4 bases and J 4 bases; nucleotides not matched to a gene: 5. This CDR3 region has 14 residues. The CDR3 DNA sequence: TGTGCCAGCAGCCTCGGACAGGGAGGCTATGGCTACACCTTC. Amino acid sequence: CASSLGQGGYGYTF.

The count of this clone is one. Here the CDR3 reads CASSIWDRGQDTQYF. CDR3 bases: TGTGCCAGTAGTATTTGGGACAGGGGTCAAGATACGCAGTATTTT. The chain has TRBV19 and TRBJ2-3; 10 nucleotides agree with TRBD1. The CDR3 contains 15 residues. The germline V gene encodes CDR1 LNHDA and CDR2 SQIVND (reference sequence). The V and J ends lost 3 bases and 5 bases, in that order; junction bases with no gene match: 5.

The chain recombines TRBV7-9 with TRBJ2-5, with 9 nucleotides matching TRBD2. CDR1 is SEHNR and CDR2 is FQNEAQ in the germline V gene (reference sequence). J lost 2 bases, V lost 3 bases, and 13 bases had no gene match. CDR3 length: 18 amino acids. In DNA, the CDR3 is TGTGCCAGCAGCTTCTTTGGCGGGAGGGCCGGTTGGCAAGAGACCCAGTACTTC. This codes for CASSFFGGRAGWQETQYF.

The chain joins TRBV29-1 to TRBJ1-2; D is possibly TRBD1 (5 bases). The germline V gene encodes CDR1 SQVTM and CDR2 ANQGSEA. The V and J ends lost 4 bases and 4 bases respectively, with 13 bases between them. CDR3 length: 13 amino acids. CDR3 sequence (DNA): TGCAGCGTTGGGGATGGGGGGATCTATGGCTACACCTTC. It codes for CSVGDGGIYGYTF. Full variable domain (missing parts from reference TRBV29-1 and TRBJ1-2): SAVISQKPSRDICQRGTSLTIQCQVDSQVTMMFWYRQQPGQSLTLIATANQGSEATYESGFVIDKFPISRPNLTFSTLTVSNMSPEDSSIYLCSVGDGGIYGYTFGSGTRLTVV.

Here the CDR3 DNA reads TGTGCCAGCAGTGAACGTTACAATCAGCCCCAGCATTTT. Protein product: CASSERYNQPQHF. The chain combines TRBV6-1 with TRBJ1-5; D not resolved. The length of the CDR3 is 13 residues. The germline CDR1 and CDR2 sequences are MNHNS and SASEGT. Trimming removed 2 bases from V and 3 bases from J, with 5 bases in between.

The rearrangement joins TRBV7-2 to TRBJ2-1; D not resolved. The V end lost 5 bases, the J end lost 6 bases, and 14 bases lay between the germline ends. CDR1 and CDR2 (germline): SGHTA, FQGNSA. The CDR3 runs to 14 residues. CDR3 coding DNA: TGTGCCAGCAGCCCGAGCCGGAGTTCCAATGAGCAGTTCTTC. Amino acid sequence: CASSPSRSSNEQFF.

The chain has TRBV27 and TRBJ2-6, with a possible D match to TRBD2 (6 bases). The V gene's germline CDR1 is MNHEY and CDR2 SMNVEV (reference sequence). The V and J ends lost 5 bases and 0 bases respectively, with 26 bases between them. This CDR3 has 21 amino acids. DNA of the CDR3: TGTGCCAGCAGTCCCCCGCGATCGGGGGTAAGTACCAACTCTGGGGCCAACGTCCTGACTTTC. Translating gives CASSPPRSGVSTNSGANVLTF. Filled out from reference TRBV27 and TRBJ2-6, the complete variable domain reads EAQVTQNPRYLITVTGKKLTVTCSQNMNHEYMSWYRQDPGLGLRQIYYSMNVEVTDKGDVPEGYKVSRKEKRNFPLILESPSPNQTSLYFCASSPPRSGVSTNSGANVLTFGAGSRLTVL.

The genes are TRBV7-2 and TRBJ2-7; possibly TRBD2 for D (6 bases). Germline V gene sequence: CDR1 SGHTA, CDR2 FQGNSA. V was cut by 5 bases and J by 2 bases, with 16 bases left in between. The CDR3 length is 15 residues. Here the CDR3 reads CASSPLSSVTYEQYF. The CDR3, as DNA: TGTGCCAGCAGCCCCCTGTCTAGCGTGACCTACGAGCAGTACTTC.

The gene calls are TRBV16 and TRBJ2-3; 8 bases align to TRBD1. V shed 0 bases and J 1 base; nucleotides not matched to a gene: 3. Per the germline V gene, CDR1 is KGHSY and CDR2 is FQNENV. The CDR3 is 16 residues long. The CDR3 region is CASSQSTGGGTDTQYF. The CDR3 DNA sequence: TGTGCCAGCAGCCAATCCACAGGGGGAGGCACAGATACGCAGTATTTT.

CDR3 nucleotides: TGTGCCAGCAGCTTTGTTAGTAGCGGGAGCTCCAATGAGCAGTTCTTC. It encodes CASSFVSSGSSNEQFF. V is TRBV7-6 and J is TRBJ2-1; 9 nucleotides agree with TRBD2. The CDR3 has 16 residues. Trimming removed 3 bases from V and 6 bases from J; junction bases left unmatched: 9. Per germline, CDR1 SGHVS and CDR2 FNYEAQ.

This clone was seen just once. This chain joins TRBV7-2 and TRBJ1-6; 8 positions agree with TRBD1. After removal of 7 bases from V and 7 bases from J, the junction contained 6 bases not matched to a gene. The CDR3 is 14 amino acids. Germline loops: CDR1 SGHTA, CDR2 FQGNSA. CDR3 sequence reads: CASNPGQGNSPLHF. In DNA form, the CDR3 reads TGTGCCAGCAACCCCGGACAGGGCAATTCACCCCTCCACTTT.

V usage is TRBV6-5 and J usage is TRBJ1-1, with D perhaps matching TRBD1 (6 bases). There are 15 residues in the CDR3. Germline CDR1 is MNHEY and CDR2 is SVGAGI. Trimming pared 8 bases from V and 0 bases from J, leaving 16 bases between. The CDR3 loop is CASLGQTNMNTEAFF. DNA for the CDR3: TGTGCCAGCCTTGGACAGACGAACATGAACACTGAAGCTTTCTTT.

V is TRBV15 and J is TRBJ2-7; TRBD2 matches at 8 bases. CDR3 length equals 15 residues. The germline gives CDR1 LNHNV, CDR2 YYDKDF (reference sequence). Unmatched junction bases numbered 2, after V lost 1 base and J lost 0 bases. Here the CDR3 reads CATSRAGTSSYEQYF. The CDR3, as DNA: TGTGCCACCAGCAGAGCTGGGACTAGCTCCTACGAGCAGTACTTC.

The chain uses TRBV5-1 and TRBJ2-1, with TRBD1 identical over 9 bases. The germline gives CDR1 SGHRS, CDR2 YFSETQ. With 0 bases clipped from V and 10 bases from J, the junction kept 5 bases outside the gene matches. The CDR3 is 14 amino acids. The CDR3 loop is CASSLGLQGAEQFF. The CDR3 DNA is TGCGCCAGCAGCTTGGGGTTACAGGGGGCCGAGCAGTTCTTC.

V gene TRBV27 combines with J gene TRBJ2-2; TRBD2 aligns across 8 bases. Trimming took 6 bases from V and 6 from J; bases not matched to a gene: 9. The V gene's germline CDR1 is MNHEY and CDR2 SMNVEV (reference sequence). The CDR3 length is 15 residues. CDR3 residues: CASRPGRGEAGELFF. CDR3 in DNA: TGTGCCAGCAGGCCCGGGAGGGGAGAGGCCGGGGAGCTGTTTTTT.

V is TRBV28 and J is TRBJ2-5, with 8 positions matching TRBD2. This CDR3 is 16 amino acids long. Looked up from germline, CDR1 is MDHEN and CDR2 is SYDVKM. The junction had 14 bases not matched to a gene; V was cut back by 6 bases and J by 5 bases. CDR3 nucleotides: TGTGCCAGCAGACTAGCCGGAGCGGGAGATCTGGAGACCCAGTACTTC. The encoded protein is CASRLAGAGDLETQYF.